Given below is one TCR beta chain in context. Its matching antigen is unknown. The authors ran the assay at deep level. This table comes from immunoSEQ multiplex PCR, and its TCRdb copy is limited to in-frame clones, with some not included. The sample lists over a million clones, around 95% occurring once. Trimming pared 1 base from V and 9 bases from J, leaving 8 bases between. CDR3 length: 12 amino acids. CDR1 SGHNT and CDR2 YYREEE come from the germline V gene (reference sequence). This entry comes from a study of shared clonotypes between healthy human individuals. Across the study: Contributing individuals were two females and a few males aged 18 to 49.

General study findings and limits: Represented genetic and exposure-history diversity was restricted by having few donors. The authors expected sequencing depth to affect clonotype sharing among donors.

This receptor was obtained from a man aged 25 to 40 in good health. V is TRBV5-4 and J is TRBJ2-1; D remains ambiguous. The sample was naive CD4+ T cells sorted from blood. As to subset: CD45RA+ positively selected. CDR3 sequence reads: CASSLMSAEQFF. The CDR3 bases are TGTGCCAGCAGCTTGATGTCGGCTGAGCAGTTCTTC.